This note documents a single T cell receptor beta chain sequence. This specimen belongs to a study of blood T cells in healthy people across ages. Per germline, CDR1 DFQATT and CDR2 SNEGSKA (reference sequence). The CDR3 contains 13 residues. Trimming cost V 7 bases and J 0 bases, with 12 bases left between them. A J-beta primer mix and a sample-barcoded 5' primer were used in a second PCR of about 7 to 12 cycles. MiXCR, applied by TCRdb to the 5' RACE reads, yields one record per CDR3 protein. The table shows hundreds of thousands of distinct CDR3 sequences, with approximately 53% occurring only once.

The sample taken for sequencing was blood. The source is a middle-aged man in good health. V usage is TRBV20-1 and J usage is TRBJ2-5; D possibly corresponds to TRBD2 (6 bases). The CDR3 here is CSGGTDHQETQYF. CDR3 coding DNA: TGCAGTGGCGGGACGGACCACCAAGAGACCCAGTACTTC.